This T cell receptor beta chain was identified during a study of T-cell reconstitution after alpha-beta-depleted transplantation in children. CDR3 length equals 15 residues. Germline values: CDR1 SGHDT, CDR2 YYEEEE. The ends were cut back, 3 bases at V and 11 bases at J, with 24 bases in the middle. Researchers prepared the TCRbeta library using unique molecular identifiers, the study reports. Each CDR3 protein gets one entry after TCRdb re-called the PCR reads with MiXCR. The sample holds 400,000 to 550,000 distinct CDR3 sequences, roughly 10% seen once. The study's findings and limits: Newly generated T cells supplied most T-cell counts and diversity one year post-transplant. Surviving recipient T cells and thymic progenitors produced the high day-60 TCRbeta diversity seen in some patients. Expanded clones from the graft, numbering several hundred, reportedly supplied alpha-beta T cells about two months after transplant.

Only a few counts were recorded for this clonotype. Its target is unknown. The clonotype comes from a child aged 2 to 10 with inherited bone marrow failure, due to receive a stem cell transplant. This specimen was PBMCs, taken before TCRalphabeta/CD19-depleted stem cell transplant. The chain links TRBV5-6 to TRBJ2-7; weak D call: TRBD2 (6 bases). CDR3 coding DNA: TGTGCCAGCAGCTCGTCACCGGGACTTAAAGGACTCAAGTACTTC. It is translated as CASSSSPGLKGLKYF.